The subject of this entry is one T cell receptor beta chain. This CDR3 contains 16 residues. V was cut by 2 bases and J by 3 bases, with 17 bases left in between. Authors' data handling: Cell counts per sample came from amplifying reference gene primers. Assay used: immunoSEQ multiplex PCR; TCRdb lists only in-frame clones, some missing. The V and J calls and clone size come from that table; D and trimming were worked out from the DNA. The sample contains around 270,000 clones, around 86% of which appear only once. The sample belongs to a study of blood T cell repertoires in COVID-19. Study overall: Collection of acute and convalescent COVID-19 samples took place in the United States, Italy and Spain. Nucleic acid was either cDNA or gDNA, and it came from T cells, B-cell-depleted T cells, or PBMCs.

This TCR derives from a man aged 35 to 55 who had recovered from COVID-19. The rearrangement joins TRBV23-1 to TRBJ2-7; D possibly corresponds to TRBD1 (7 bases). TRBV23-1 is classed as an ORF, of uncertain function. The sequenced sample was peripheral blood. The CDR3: CASSQGWRGPCYEQYF. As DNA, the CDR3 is TGCGCCAGCAGTCAAGGGTGGAGGGGGCCTTGCTACGAGCAGTACTTC.